The 9 T cell receptor beta chains below all came from one sample that was sequenced in a study of glioma-infiltrating T cells. The iRepertoire nested amplicon-rescue multiplex PCR amplified TCR alpha and beta CDR3s from RNA. TCRdb reanalysed the multiplex PCR reads using MiXCR and keeps one entry per CDR3 protein. This table holds fewer than 500,000 distinct CDR3 sequences, about two fifths found once. Sequencing was done on a sample of glioma tissue, nonneoplastic brain tissue, or PBMCs (not recorded which). The receptor set was obtained from a human donor with low-grade glioma or glioblastoma, undergoing nonglioma brain surgery, or in good health (not recorded which).

A note on this clonotype: This clone may be a read error of a much larger clone one base away. The chain links TRBV6-1 to TRBJ2-5; 8 bases line up with TRBD2. CDR1 is MNHNS, CDR2 SASEGT, per germline. This CDR3 is built from 14 residues. V gave up 6 bases and J gave up 4 bases; unmatched junction bases: 7. This CDR3 is CASRRGGGLETQYF. The CDR3 region has the DNA TGTGCCAGCAGACGGGGCGGGGGGCTAGAGACCCAGTACTTC.

The chain has TRBV28 and TRBJ2-7, with D possibly being TRBD1 (6 bases). Germline V lookup: CDR1 MDHEN, CDR2 SYDVKM. This CDR3 comprises 14 residues. Trimming pared 3 bases from V and 2 bases from J, leaving 11 bases between. This CDR3 is CASSFGGGTYEQYF. The CDR3 DNA reads TGTGCCAGCAGTTTTGGGGGCGGAACCTACGAGCAGTACTTC.

Notes on this clonotype: This may come from a read error, since a much larger clone is one base off. The conserved closing phenylalanine or tryptophan is absent in this CDR3, likely reflecting a read error. DNA of the CDR3: TGTGCCAGCAGTTATCCCACCCGGGCCAGGAGCCTTCAGCAGTACCTC. Protein sequence: CASSYPTRARSLQQYL. The chain uses TRBV6-5 and TRBJ2-7; unclear D gene. The CDR3 is 16 amino acids. Per the germline V gene, CDR1 is MNHEY and CDR2 is SVGAGI. Trimming took 3 bases from V and 8 from J, leaving 23 bases between them.

The V gene is TRBV5-1, the J gene TRBJ1-1; 8 bases match TRBD1. CDR1 is SGHRS, CDR2 YFSETQ, per germline. V lost 3 bases to trimming and J lost 0 bases; unmatched junction nucleotides: 10. There are 17 residues in the CDR3. The CDR3 DNA reads as TGCGCCAGCAGCTGGGGTCGGACAGGGAACATGAACACTGAAGCTTTCTTT. Encoded protein: CASSWGRTGNMNTEAFF.

As regards this clonotype: A much larger clone sits a single nucleotide away, making a read error possible. The chain uses TRBV28 and TRBJ2-7; D might be TRBD1 (5 bases). CDR3 length: 14 amino acids. The germline CDR1 and CDR2 sequences are MDHEN and SYDVKM. The CDR3 bases are TGTGCCTGCAGTTTATGGGGCAGGTCCTACGAGCAGTACTTC. Protein: CACSLWGRSYEQYF.

This chain joins TRBV20-1 and TRBJ1-6; D unresolved. Germline loops: CDR1 DFQATT, CDR2 SNEGSKA (reference sequence). Trimming removed 7 bases at V and 7 bases at J, with 11 bases between. The CDR3 sequence is 12 residues long. CDR3 region: CSGRMGNSPLHF. CDR3 sequence (DNA): TGCAGTGGACGGATGGGAAATTCACCCCTCCACTTT.

The table lists this clonotype with a few counts. J is TRBJ1-6 and V is TRBV28, with a possible D match to TRBD1 (6 bases). Trimming took off 7 bases at V and 10 bases at J, with 17 bases between the two ends. The CDR3 is 14 residues long. CDR1 and CDR2 from the germline V gene are MDHEN and SYDVKM. The DNA of the CDR3 is TGTGCCAGCACCAGCCTCGGGGGCGGGTCACCCCTCCACTTT. Protein: CASTSLGGGSPLHF. The entire variable domain, with the rest obtained from reference TRBV28 and TRBJ1-6, is as follows: DVKVTQSSRYLVKRTGEKVFLECVQDMDHENMFWYRQDPGLGLRLIYFSYDVKMKEKGDIPEGYSVSREKKERFSLILESASTNQTSMYLCASTSLGGGSPLHFGNGTRLTVT.

To note about this clonotype: A much larger clone lies a single base off, so this may be a read error. The chain combines TRBV25-1 with TRBJ2-7, with unresolved D. Germline CDR1 MGHDK, CDR2 SYGVNS. The CDR3 spans 15 residues. Trimming took 1 base from V and 2 from J, leaving 12 bases between them. The CDR3 DNA reads TGTGCCAGCAGTGAATCTGCAGGAATGGCCTACGAGCAGTACTTC. It is translated as CASSESAGMAYEQYF.

This chain uses TRBV7-2 with TRBJ1-5; D is undetermined. V gave up 4 bases and J gave up 11 bases, with 9 bases separating them. The CDR3 consists of 11 residues. Germline V gene data show CDR1 as SGHTA and CDR2 as FQGNSA. The CDR3 protein is CASSSYMTQHF. In nucleotides, the CDR3 is TGTGCCAGCAGCTCATACATGACCCAGCATTTT. Combining the CDR3 with reference TRBV7-2 and TRBJ1-5 gives the whole variable domain GAGVSQSPSNKVTEKGKDVELRCDPISGHTALYWYRQSLGQGLEFLIYFQGNSAPDKSGLPSDRFSAERTGGSVSTLTIQRTQQEDSAVYLCASSSYMTQHFGDGTRLSIL.